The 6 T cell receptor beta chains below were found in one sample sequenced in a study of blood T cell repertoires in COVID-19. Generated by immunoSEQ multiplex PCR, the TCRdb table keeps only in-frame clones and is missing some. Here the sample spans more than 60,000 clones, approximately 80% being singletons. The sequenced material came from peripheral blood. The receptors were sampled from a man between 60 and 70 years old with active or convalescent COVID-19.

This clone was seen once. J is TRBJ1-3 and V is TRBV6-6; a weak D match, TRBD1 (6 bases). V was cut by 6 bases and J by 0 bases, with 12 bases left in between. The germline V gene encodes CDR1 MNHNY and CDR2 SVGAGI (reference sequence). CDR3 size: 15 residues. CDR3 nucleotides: TGTGCCAGCAGCCGGGACATCTACTCTGGAAACACCATATATTTT. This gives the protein CASSRDIYSGNTIYF.

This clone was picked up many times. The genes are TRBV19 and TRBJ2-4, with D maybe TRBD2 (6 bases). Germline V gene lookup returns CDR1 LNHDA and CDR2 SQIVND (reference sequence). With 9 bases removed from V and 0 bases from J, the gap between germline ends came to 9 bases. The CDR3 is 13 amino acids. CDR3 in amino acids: CASRDLAKNIQYF. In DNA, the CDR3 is TGTGCCAGCCGGGACTTAGCCAAAAACATTCAGTACTTC.

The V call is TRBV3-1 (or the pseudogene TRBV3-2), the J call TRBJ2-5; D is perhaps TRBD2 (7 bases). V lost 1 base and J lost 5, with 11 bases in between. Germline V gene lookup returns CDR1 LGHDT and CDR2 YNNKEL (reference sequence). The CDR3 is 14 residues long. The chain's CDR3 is CASSQGGGRETQYF. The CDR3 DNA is TGTGCCAGCAGCCAAGGGGGGGGCCGGGAGACCCAGTACTTC.

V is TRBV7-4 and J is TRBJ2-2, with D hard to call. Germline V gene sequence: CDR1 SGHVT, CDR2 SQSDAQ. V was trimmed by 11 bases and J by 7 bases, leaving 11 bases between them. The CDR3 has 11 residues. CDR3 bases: TGTGCCCCTAAAACGAACGGGGAGCTGTTTTTT. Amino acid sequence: CAPKTNGELFF.

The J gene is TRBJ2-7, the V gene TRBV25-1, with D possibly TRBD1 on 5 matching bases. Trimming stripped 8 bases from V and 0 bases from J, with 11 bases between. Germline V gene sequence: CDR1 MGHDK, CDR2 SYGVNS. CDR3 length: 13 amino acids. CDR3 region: CASARQSSYEQYF. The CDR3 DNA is TGTGCCAGCGCTCGACAGAGCTCCTACGAGCAGTACTTC.

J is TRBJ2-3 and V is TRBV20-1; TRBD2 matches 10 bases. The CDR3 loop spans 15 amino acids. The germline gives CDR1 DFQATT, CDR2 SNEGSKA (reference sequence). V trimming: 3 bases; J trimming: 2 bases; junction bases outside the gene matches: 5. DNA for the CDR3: TGCAGTGCTAGTCAGCGGGGGGGCGTCACAGATACGCAGTATTTT. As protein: CSASQRGGVTDTQYF.